The T cell receptor beta chain described here comes from a study of neurological immune-mediated disorders (dated 2019 in TCRdb). A note on the overall study: Of the approximately 34 multiple sclerosis patients, around 30 had relapsing-remitting MS and 3 had secondary progressive MS. Peripheral blood TCR-beta repertoires from patients with HTLV-I-associated myelopathy (HAM/TSP), patients with multiple sclerosis, and healthy controls were compared in the study using UMI-based sequencing. Of the approximately 70 subjects in the cohort, about 14 were HAM/TSP patients, around 34 were multiple sclerosis patients, and about 20 were healthy controls. Alongside PBMC samples, the set of approximately 100 TCR-beta libraries contained longitudinal samples, technical triplicates, and paired CD4+ and CD8+ T-cell subsets that had been sorted.

The germline V gene gives CDR1 as SGHRS and CDR2 as YFSETQ. V drops 0 bases and J drops 4 bases, leaving 7 bases in between. There are 13 amino acids in the CDR3, from cysteine to phenylalanine inclusive. Only the CDR3 region is kept as DNA, spanning 39 bases read in frame from base 1. Summary of the overall study and its limitations: No identical CDR3 amino acid sequences were shared among expanded clones across subjects, suggesting private TCR-beta repertoires in all groups. No clinical or MRI features were associated with the MS cluster, and the authors said that larger cohorts are needed. TCR clonal expansion was highest in HAM/TSP patients and lowest in MS patients, with MS patients falling below even healthy controls. Phylogenetic analysis grouped repertoires from 18 of 34 MS patients into a cluster of related CDR3 sequences, suggesting a possible repertoire-level signature.

Libraries from unsorted PBMCs were made from 2 million PBMCs kept in RNAlater at -80 degrees C until RNA extraction. Multiple sclerosis patients were enrolled in a US clinical protocol under which disease progression was evaluated by magnetic resonance imaging. PBMCs were separated from peripheral blood using Ficoll-Hypaque density gradient centrifugation and then cryopreserved in liquid nitrogen. cDNA synthesis used template-switch 5'RACE with a primer carrying a 10-nucleotide random unique molecular identifier tagging each TCR transcript. Each sequencing run produced over 160 million TCR-beta sequences covering 15-18 subjects. The RNeasy kit was used to extract total RNA. Using the KAPA Real-time Library Amplification kit, TCR-beta VDJ regions were amplified with primers for the TCR constant region and the 5'RACE anchor. A first PCR added sample indexes and Illumina adaptors, after which a second PCR increased the library yield. After Ampure bead purification, the TCR product of roughly 650 bp was size-selected on a 2% E-gel SizeSelection system. Library quality was checked on a Bioanalyzer, concentration was measured with Qubit, and libraries were quantified with the Kapa Library Quantification kit before pooling. Paired-end 2 x 150 bp sequencing of the libraries was performed on an Illumina HiSeq 2500. To increase sequence diversity, about 23-30% phiX was spiked into each library pool. In the original analysis: The UMI-based MiGEC pipeline processed quality-filtered reads and removed over 80% of raw TCR sequences during error correction. VDJ genes were aligned to IMGT germline references, and each clonotype was defined by a unique CDR3 amino acid sequence together with V-J genes. Clonal expansion, Shannon diversity and CDR3 relatedness (CalcPairwiseDistances, ClusterSamples) were evaluated with VDJtools, and phylogenetic trees were built with CLCbio workbench. Using coefficient-of-variation modelling across technical triplicates, the study counted a clone as expanded if it had at least 8 unique UMIs. TCRdb itself trimmed the public reads at Q25 with fastp, ran MiXCR and retained productive beta chains. Each CDR3 protein gets just one entry, which takes the most common genes and DNA from the rows behind it. These V and J calls rely on TCRdb rather than the paper's analysis. The sample includes about 46,000 distinct CDR3 sequences, with about 2% observed a single time. The leading ten clones occupy approximately 2.3% of the sample.

This clonotype showed up many times. Its antigen has not been determined. No base qualities exist here, and no much larger clone lies one base off it. Sequencing was carried out using PBMCs. The rearranged segments are TRBV5-1 and TRBJ1-2; the best D guess is TRBD1, with 5 bases matching. The receptor comes from a middle-aged woman with multiple sclerosis. In nucleotide form, the sequence is TGCGCCAGCAGCTTGGGGGGCCTCTATGGCTACACCTTC. It is translated as CASSLGGLYGYTF.